One sample yielded the 14 T cell receptor beta chains listed below, sequenced in a study of Tregs in tolerant kidney transplant recipients. The method was immunoSEQ multiplex PCR; TCRdb's version includes in-frame clones alone and lacks a portion of them. The sample has 10,000 or so clones. Mixed chimerism was transient after nonmyeloablative marrow transplants from related graft donors. The sequenced sample was CD8+ T cells from blood (PBMCs), obtained 24 months after the transplant. The receptor source for this set is a human patient who received a combined kidney and bone marrow transplant. Some T cells could come from the graft donor.

About this clone: The observed sequence ends 3 residues before the CDR3 terminus, with the missing tail filled in from the germline J gene. This chain uses TRBV5-1 with TRBJ2-2; D is uncertain. Germline CDR1 and CDR2: SGHRS and YFSETQ. Trimming pared 0 bases from V and 2 bases from J, leaving 5 bases between. This CDR3 is 14 amino acids long. The part of the CDR3 DNA that was read is TGCGCCAGCAGCTTGGGTATTAACACCGGGGAG. It specifies CASSLGINTGE. Given in full, the CDR3 is CASSLGINTGELFF.

In regard to this clone: The CDR3 end falls 3 residues outside the read, so it is completed with the germline J gene. The chain uses TRBV6-1 and TRBJ2-7; 14 nucleotides align to TRBD2. The length of the CDR3 is 15 residues. Trimming cost V 2 bases and J 5 bases; bases outside gene matches: 2. Per germline, CDR1 MNHNS and CDR2 SASEGT. The sequenced part of the CDR3 DNA is TGTGCCAGCAGTGAAAGACTAGCGGGAGGGGACGAG. Amino acid sequence: CASSERLAGGDE. The whole CDR3 sequence reads CASSERLAGGDEQYF.

Regarding this clone: At one boundary the junction diverges from the germline segment, which might be a read error. The read gets to within 3 residues of the CDR3 end, and the germline J gene fills in the rest. The chain employs TRBV7-9 and TRBJ2-1, with D perhaps matching TRBD1 (5 bases). Germline CDR1 is SEHNR and CDR2 is FQNEAQ (reference sequence). CDR3 size: 12 residues. The CDR3 loop is CATSLVGVEQFF. The sequenced CDR3 bases are TGTGCCACCAGCTTAGTAGGGGTTGAG.

Comments on this clone: The sequenced fragment ends 3 residues before the CDR3 boundary, so the rest is inferred from the germline J gene. J is TRBJ2-7 and V is TRBV15; the match to TRBD2 covers 9 bases. The CDR3 length is 16 residues. CDR1 LNHNV and CDR2 YYDKDF come from the germline V gene (reference sequence). J gave up 5 bases and V 0 bases, and 8 bases lay outside the gene matches. The sequenced CDR3 bases are TGTGCCACCAGCAGAGAACGGCTAGCGGGATCAGACGAG. Its protein is CATSRERLAGSDE. The entire CDR3 sequence reads CATSRERLAGSDEQYF. Filled out from reference TRBV15 and TRBJ2-7, the complete variable domain reads DAMVIQNPRYQVTQFGKPVTLSCSQTLNHNVMYWYQQKSSQAPKLLFHYYDKDFNNEADTPDNFQSRRPNTSFCFLDIRSPGLGDTAMYLCATSRERLAGSDEQYFGPGTRLTVT.

Turning to this clone: Read sequence stops 3 residues before the CDR3 end, and the germline J gene provides the missing end. V is TRBV6-1 and J is TRBJ2-1; 10 bases are shared with TRBD1. This CDR3 has 15 amino acids. Germline values: CDR1 MNHNS, CDR2 SASEGT. J was trimmed by 5 bases and V by 4 bases; bases with no gene match: 5. The CDR3 is CASSAGTGANNEQFF. CDR3 bases read: TGTGCCAGCAGTGCCGGGACAGGGGCTAACAATGAG.

As regards this clone: Sequencing ends 3 residues short of the CDR3 end; the germline J gene provides the rest. The chain recombines TRBV27 with TRBJ2-7; unclear D gene. With 3 bases removed from V and 0 bases from J, the gap between germline ends came to 6 bases. CDR3 size: 13 residues. From germline, CDR1 is MNHEY and CDR2 SMNVEV (reference sequence). Here the CDR3 reads CASSLSPSYEQYF. Partial CDR3 DNA: TGTGCCAGCAGTTTGTCTCCCTCCTACGAG.

Frequency places this clone as medium-sized. The read ends 3 residues before the CDR3 terminus; that terminus is restored from the germline J gene. V and J are TRBV5-5 and TRBJ2-1; D possibly corresponds to TRBD1 (5 bases). The CDR3 covers 14 residues. CDR1 is SGHKS, CDR2 YYEKEE, per germline (reference sequence). V was shortened by 4 bases and J by 9 bases, with 17 bases between the two germline ends. CDR3 loop: CASSLETAWGEQFF. The CDR3 bases that were read are TGTGCCAGCAGCCTGGAGACAGCCTGGGGTGAG.

In regard to this clone: The CDR3 end lies 3 residues beyond the end of the read and is filled in from the germline J gene. This chain uses TRBV7-2 with TRBJ2-7; 7 bases align to TRBD2. From germline, CDR1 is SGHTA and CDR2 FQGNSA. The CDR3 spans 14 residues. Trimming took 5 bases from V and 0 from J; bases not matched to a gene: 4. The CDR3 loop reads CASSPRGSSYEQYF. CDR3 bases read: TGTGCCAGCAGCCCCCGCGGGAGCTCCTACGAG. Supplemented by reference TRBV7-2 and TRBJ2-7, the full variable domain reads GAGVSQSPSNKVTEKGKDVELRCDPISGHTALYWYRQSLGQGLEFLIYFQGNSAPDKSGLPSDRFSAERTGGSVSTLTIQRTQQEDSAVYLCASSPRGSSYEQYFGPGTRLTVT.

As concerns this clone: The read falls 3 residues short of the CDR3 end, and the missing part is taken from the germline J gene. The rearrangement links TRBV27 to TRBJ1-4; perhaps TRBD1 as D (6 bases). The CDR3 is made up of 15 amino acids. CDR1 and CDR2 from the germline V gene are MNHEY and SMNVEV (reference sequence). V lost 6 bases to trimming and J lost 0 bases, with 11 bases between them. CDR3 DNA (partial): TGTGCCAGCAGGCAAAACAGGGCAACTAATGAAAAA. Encoded protein: CASRQNRATNEK. The whole CDR3 is CASRQNRATNEKLFF.

Concerning this clone: The sequenced fragment ends 3 residues before the CDR3 boundary, so the rest is inferred from the germline J gene. The chain carries TRBV30 and TRBJ2-1, with 11 bases lining up with TRBD2. This CDR3 is 15 amino acids long. V gave up 2 bases and J gave up 5 bases; unmatched junction bases: 5. The V gene's germline CDR1 is GTSNPN and CDR2 SVGIG (reference sequence). CDR3 sequence: CAWSIAGGVDNEQFF. CDR3 bases read: TGTGCCTGGAGTATAGCGGGAGGGGTAGACAATGAG.

Details on this clone: The observed sequence ends 3 residues before the CDR3 terminus, with the missing tail filled in from the germline J gene. V usage is TRBV20-1 and J usage is TRBJ2-1; 7 bases agree with TRBD2. The CDR3 sequence is 16 residues long. V was pared by 0 bases and J by 3 bases, with 8 bases of the junction left unmatched. Germline CDR1 and CDR2: DFQATT and SNEGSKA (reference sequence). The CDR3: CSARDLGGRVYNEQFF. Incomplete CDR3 DNA: TGCAGTGCTAGAGATCTTGGCGGGAGAGTCTACAATGAG.

With regard to this clone: The CDR3 goes on 3 residues after the read ends, and that part is filled in from the germline J gene. The V call is TRBV4-1, the J call TRBJ2-7, with TRBD2 matching 9 bases. This CDR3 is built from 18 residues. The J segment lost 3 bases and the V segment lost 1 base, leaving 13 bases of the junction unmatched. Germline values: CDR1 MGHRA, CDR2 YSYEKL. The CDR3: CASSQVKFSGSKNYEQYF. CDR3 bases read: TGCGCCAGCAGCCAAGTGAAATTTAGCGGGAGCAAAAACTACGAG.

On this clone: The read comes to an end 3 residues before the CDR3 does, leaving the germline J gene to fill in the end. The rearrangement links TRBV19 to TRBJ2-1; tentatively, D is TRBD2 (6 bases). The CDR3 runs 15 residues. CDR1 is LNHDA and CDR2 is SQIVND in the germline V gene (reference sequence). The V end lost 2 bases, the J end lost 6 bases, and 14 bases lay between the germline ends. Here the CDR3 reads CASSINRGDFNEQFF. The sequenced CDR3 bases are TGTGCCAGTAGTATAAACCGTGGGGACTTCAATGAG.

CDR3 sequence reads: CASSVFVQGINEKLFF. CDR3 DNA, as far as it was read: TGTGCCAGCAGTGTCTTCGTCCAGGGTATTAATGAAAAA. This rearrangement joins TRBV6-1 to TRBJ1-4; the D gene is possibly TRBD1 (5 bases). The CDR3 end falls 3 residues outside the read, so it is completed with the germline J gene. V dropped 4 bases and J dropped 4 bases, with 16 bases sitting between them. CDR1 and CDR2 (germline): MNHNS, SASEGT. The CDR3 is 16 amino acids.